Following are 16 T cell receptor beta chains from one sample sequenced in a study of blood T cell repertoires in COVID-19. Some clones are missing from TCRdb's copy, which holds only in-frame ones; the method was immunoSEQ multiplex PCR. The sample includes roughly 250,000 clones, 70% to 90% of them seen just once. Specimen: peripheral blood. These receptors originate from a woman in her 40s with acute or convalescent COVID-19.

The rearrangement joins TRBV2 to TRBJ2-7; TRBD1 is a possible D gene (5 bases). The CDR3 consists of 13 residues. Trimming took 7 bases from V and 4 from J, leaving 14 bases between them. In germline, CDR1 is SNHLY, CDR2 FYNNEI. The CDR3 is CASKGSFGYEQYV. The CDR3 DNA reads TGTGCCAGCAAGGGGTCCTTTGGATACGAGCAGTACGTC.

This chain connects TRBV7-2 to TRBJ2-2; 15 positions match TRBD2. Germline V lookup: CDR1 SGHTA, CDR2 FQGNSA. The CDR3 covers 18 residues. J gave up 3 bases and V 5 bases, and 7 bases lay outside the gene matches. The DNA of the CDR3 is TGTGCCAGCAGCCCCGGACTAGCGGGGGGGCCGGACACCGGGGAGCTGTTTTTT. Its protein product is CASSPGLAGGPDTGELFF.

CDR3: CASSAEGGQFSEAFF. The CDR3 bases are TGTGCCAGCAGCGCTGAAGGGGGTCAGTTCTCTGAAGCTTTCTTT. The chain carries TRBV7-9 and TRBJ1-1; a weak D match, TRBD1 (6 bases). Germline V lookup: CDR1 SEHNR, CDR2 FQNEAQ (reference sequence). There are 15 residues in the CDR3. V lost 5 bases, J lost 6 bases, and 19 bases lay in between.

There are a few counts of this clone. The V and J genes are TRBV19 and TRBJ2-5; D may be TRBD2 (6 bases). The CDR3 is 13 residues long. V shed 5 bases and J shed 5 bases, with 12 bases lying between them. The V gene's germline CDR1 is LNHDA and CDR2 SQIVND (reference sequence). As DNA, the CDR3 is TGTGCCAGTAGTTCGGGAGCTTCTGAGACCCAGTACTTC. This gives the protein CASSSGASETQYF.

V and J are TRBV19 and TRBJ1-5, with TRBD1 matching over 12 bases. J lost 4 bases, V lost 1 base, and 5 bases had no gene match. CDR1 LNHDA and CDR2 SQIVND come from the germline V gene (reference sequence). The CDR3 runs to 17 residues. The CDR3: CASSIGDRGPGNQPQHF. The CDR3 bases are TGTGCCAGTAGTATAGGGGACAGGGGGCCAGGGAATCAGCCCCAGCATTTT.

This clone is a singleton in its sample. V gene TRBV7-9 combines with J gene TRBJ1-1, with D hard to call. Germline V gives CDR1 SEHNR, CDR2 FQNEAQ (reference sequence). Trimming stripped 5 bases from V and 4 bases from J, with 14 bases between. The CDR3 sequence is 14 residues long. CDR3 region: CASSPTLIGTEAFF. The CDR3 coding sequence is TGTGCCAGCAGCCCTACCCTTATTGGCACTGAAGCTTTCTTT.

The rearrangement joins TRBV19 to TRBJ1-1; 8 positions agree with TRBD1. From germline, CDR1 is LNHDA and CDR2 SQIVND (reference sequence). This CDR3 has 15 residues. V gave up 4 bases and J gave up 4 bases; unmatched junction bases: 8. CDR3 protein: CASSTPQGGGTEAFF. The CDR3 DNA reads as TGTGCCAGTAGTACCCCACAGGGGGGGGGCACTGAAGCTTTCTTT.

V gene TRBV10-3 combines with J gene TRBJ1-2, with D unresolved. Germline CDR1 ENHRY, CDR2 SYGVKD. This CDR3 comprises 12 residues. CDR3 bases: TGTGACCCGCCGGAGACCCTTGATGGCTACACCTTC. Translation gives CDPPETLDGYTF.

The genes are TRBV10-3 and TRBJ2-5, with D possibly TRBD2 on 7 matching bases. CDR3 length equals 11 residues. Trimming cost V 11 bases and J 5 bases, with 12 bases left between them. Germline loops: CDR1 ENHRY, CDR2 SYGVKD. The CDR3 loop is CAVGGGETQYF. The CDR3 DNA reads as TGTGCCGTGGGAGGGGGGGAGACCCAGTACTTC.

The V gene is TRBV21-1, the J gene TRBJ1-1. TRBV21-1 constitutes a pseudogene. The CDR3 sequence is 14 residues long. The CDR3 sequence is CASSKGLPLAEAFF. CDR3 DNA sequence: TGTGCCAGCAGCAAGGGACTCCCTTTGGCTGAAGCTTTCTTT.

V usage is TRBV9 and J usage is TRBJ2-3; D is possibly TRBD2 (6 bases). The CDR3 extends over 15 amino acids. V was shortened by 5 bases and J by 0 bases, with 13 bases between the two germline ends. CDR1 is SGDLS and CDR2 is YYNGEE in the germline V gene. The CDR3 is CASREGTKSTDTQYF. The CDR3 DNA reads as TGTGCCAGCAGGGAGGGGACGAAAAGCACAGATACGCAGTATTTT. Full variable domain (outside the CDR3, taken from reference TRBV9 and TRBJ2-3): DSGVTQTPKHLITATGQRVTLRCSPRSGDLSVYWYQQSLDQGLQFLIQYYNGEERAKGNILERFSAQQFPDLHSELNLSSLELGDSALYFCASREGTKSTDTQYFGPGTRLTVL.

The chain is built from TRBV28 and TRBJ1-6, with D unresolved. V was cut by 4 bases and J by 4 bases, with 26 bases left in between. Germline assignment: CDR1 MDHEN and CDR2 SYDVKM. The CDR3 has 20 residues. CDR3 sequence (DNA): TGTGCCAGCAGTTCGGAGCGGGCCCCTCAAGAGGTTAGATATAATTCACCCCTCCACTTT. It encodes CASSSERAPQEVRYNSPLHF. Filled out from reference TRBV28 and TRBJ1-6, the complete variable domain reads DVKVTQSSRYLVKRTGEKVFLECVQDMDHENMFWYRQDPGLGLRLIYFSYDVKMKEKGDIPEGYSVSREKKERFSLILESASTNQTSMYLCASSSERAPQEVRYNSPLHFGNGTRLTVT.

The chain carries TRBV11-2 and TRBJ2-3; 8 positions match TRBD2. The CDR3 extends over 18 amino acids. The V segment lost 5 bases and the J segment 0 bases; nucleotides outside the gene matches: 13. Germline values: CDR1 SGHAT, CDR2 FQNNGV. The CDR3, as DNA: TGTGCCAGCAGCAACCAATTCCGACGCGGGGGGAGCACAGATACGCAGTATTTT. This encodes CASSNQFRRGGSTDTQYF.

The V gene is TRBV5-6, the J gene TRBJ1-1; D gene ambiguous. The CDR3 runs 10 residues. V lost 7 bases to trimming and J lost 4 bases, with 5 bases between them. CDR1 and CDR2 (germline): SGHDT, YYEEEE. CDR3 loop: CASRGTEAFF. For the CDR3, the DNA is TGTGCCAGCCGAGGCACTGAAGCTTTCTTT.

The chain couples TRBV19 to TRBJ1-1; no reliable D call. Germline V gene data show CDR1 as LNHDA and CDR2 as SQIVND (reference sequence). Trimming took 1 base from V and 6 from J, leaving 18 bases between them. The CDR3 loop spans 16 amino acids. The CDR3 sequence: CASSIGRAVLTAEAFF. CDR3 DNA sequence: TGTGCCAGTAGTATAGGGAGGGCCGTGCTAACGGCTGAAGCTTTCTTT.

The J gene is TRBJ1-1, the V gene TRBV3-1 (or the pseudogene TRBV3-2), with D possibly being TRBD1 (6 bases). The CDR3 spans 13 residues. Germline CDR1 is LGHDT and CDR2 is YNNKEL (reference sequence). The germline V and J ends were trimmed by 4 bases and 7 bases, with 13 bases remaining between them. CDR3 sequence reads: CASSPGRGHEAFF. Here the CDR3 DNA reads TGTGCCAGCAGCCCCGGGAGGGGACATGAAGCTTTCTTT.